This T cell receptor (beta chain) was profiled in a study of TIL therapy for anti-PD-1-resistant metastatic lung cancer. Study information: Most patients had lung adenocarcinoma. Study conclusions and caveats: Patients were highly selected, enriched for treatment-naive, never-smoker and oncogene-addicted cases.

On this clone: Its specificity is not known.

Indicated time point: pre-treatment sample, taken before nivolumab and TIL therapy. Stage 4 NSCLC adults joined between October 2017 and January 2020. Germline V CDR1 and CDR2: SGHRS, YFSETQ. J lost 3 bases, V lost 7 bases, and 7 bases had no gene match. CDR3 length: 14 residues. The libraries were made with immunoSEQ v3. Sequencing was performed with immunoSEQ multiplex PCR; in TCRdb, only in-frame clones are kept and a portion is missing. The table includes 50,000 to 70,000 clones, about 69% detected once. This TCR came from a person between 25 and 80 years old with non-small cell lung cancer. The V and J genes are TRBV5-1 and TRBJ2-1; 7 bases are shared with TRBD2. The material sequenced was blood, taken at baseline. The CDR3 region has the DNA TGCGCCAGCGGGGGAGGGGTGGTCTACAATGAGCAGTTCTTC. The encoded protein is CASGGGVVYNEQFF. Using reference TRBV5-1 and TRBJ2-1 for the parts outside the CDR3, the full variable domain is KAGVTQTPRYLIKTRGQQVTLSCSPISGHRSVSWYQQTPGQGLQFLFEYFSETQRNKGNFPGRFSGRQFSNSRSEMNVSTLELGDSALYLCASGGGVVYNEQFFGPGTRLTVL.